Sequencing of this T cell receptor beta chain was carried out in a study of molecular identifiers for immune sequencing clone quantification. Study details: Split five ways in replicates, RNA from approximately 20,000 or 98,000 naive CD8 cells had four portions sequenced.

Via MiXCR, TCRdb re-called the PCR reads, giving one row per CDR3 protein. The table shows approximately 41,000 distinct CDR3 sequences, with 15% to 20% occurring only once. This clonotype was found many times. Naive CD8 sequencing libraries were generated from approximately 20,000 to 980,000 sorted cells, with 10%, 30% or 50% RNA as input. Using a CD8+CD4-CCR7+CD45RA+ phenotype, naive CD8 T cells were sorted. The CDR3 has 13 amino acids. The germline gives CDR1 LGHNA, CDR2 YSLEER. V lost 0 bases, J lost 5 bases, and 1 base stayed unmatched. Sequenced: naive CD8+ T cells from blood, with Jurkat cell RNA spiked in. The subset is: FACS-sorted CD8+CD4-CCR7+CD45RA+ naive T cells. The J gene is TRBJ2-7, the V gene TRBV4-3, with TRBD1 matching over 7 bases. The TCR originated in a human donor in good health. Some libraries in this study had Jurkat cell RNA spiked in. CDR3 sequence reads: CASSQEQGHEQYF. Here the CDR3 DNA reads TGCGCCAGCAGCCAAGAACAGGGGCACGAGCAGTACTTC.